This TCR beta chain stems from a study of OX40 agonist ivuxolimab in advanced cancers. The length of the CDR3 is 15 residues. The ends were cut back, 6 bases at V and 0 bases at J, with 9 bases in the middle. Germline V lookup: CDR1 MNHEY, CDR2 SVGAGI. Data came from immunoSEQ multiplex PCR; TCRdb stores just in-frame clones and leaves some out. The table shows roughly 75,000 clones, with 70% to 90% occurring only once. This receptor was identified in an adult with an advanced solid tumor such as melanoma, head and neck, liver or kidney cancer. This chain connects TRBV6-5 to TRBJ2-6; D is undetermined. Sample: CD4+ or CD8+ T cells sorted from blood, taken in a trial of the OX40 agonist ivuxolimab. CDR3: CASSFGSSGANVLTF. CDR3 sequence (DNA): TGTGCCAGCAGCTTTGGGTCCTCTGGGGCCAACGTCCTGACTTTC.